This T cell receptor beta chain originates from a study of blood T cells in healthy people across ages. On the study more broadly: About one barcoded beta molecule per two T cells was the capture yield of template switching. General observations from the study: Observed TCR beta diversity per million T cells went down as age went up. This fall followed a roughly linear course with age.

Sample-barcoded 5' priming and a J-beta primer mix drove a second PCR of about 6 to 12 cycles. Every cDNA was tagged by a template-switch adaptor with 12 random nucleotides. TCRdb ran MiXCR on the 5' RACE reads and lists one entry per CDR3 protein. The repertoire consists of 700,000 to 950,000 distinct CDR3 sequences, with 35% to 45% occurring once and the leading ten covering roughly 20%. A few counts support this clonotype. Its cognate antigen is unknown. The ends were cut back, 5 bases at V and 5 bases at J, with 18 bases in the middle. CDR1 and CDR2 from the germline V gene are SGHAT and FQNNGV. This CDR3 has 15 amino acids.

The clonotype originates from a woman in her fifties or sixties in good health. The chain has TRBV11-2 and TRBJ2-5, with D perhaps TRBD2 (7 bases). Specimen: blood. As DNA, the CDR3 is TGTGCCAGCAGCCCCCTGGGGGGGCAGTGGGAGACCCAGTACTTC. Translation gives CASSPLGGQWETQYF.